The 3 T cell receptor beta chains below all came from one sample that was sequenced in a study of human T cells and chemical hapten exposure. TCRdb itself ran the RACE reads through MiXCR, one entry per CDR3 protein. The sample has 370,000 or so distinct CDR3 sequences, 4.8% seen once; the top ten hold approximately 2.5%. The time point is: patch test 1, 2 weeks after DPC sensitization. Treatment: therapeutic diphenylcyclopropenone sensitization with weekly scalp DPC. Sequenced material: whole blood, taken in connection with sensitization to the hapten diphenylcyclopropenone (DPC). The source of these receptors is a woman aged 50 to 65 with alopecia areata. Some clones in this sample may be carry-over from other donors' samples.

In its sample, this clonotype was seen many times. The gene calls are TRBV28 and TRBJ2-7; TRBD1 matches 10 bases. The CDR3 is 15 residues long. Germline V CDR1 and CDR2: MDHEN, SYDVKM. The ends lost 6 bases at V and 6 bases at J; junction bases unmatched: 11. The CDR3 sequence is CASRTSGTGVGEQYF. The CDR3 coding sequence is TGTGCCAGCAGAACCTCAGGGACAGGGGTTGGCGAGCAGTACTTC.

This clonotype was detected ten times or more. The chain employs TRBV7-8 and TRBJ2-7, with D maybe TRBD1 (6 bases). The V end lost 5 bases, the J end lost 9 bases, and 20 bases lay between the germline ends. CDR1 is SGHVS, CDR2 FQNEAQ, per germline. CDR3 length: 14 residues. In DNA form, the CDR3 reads TGTGCCAGCAGCGACGACTGGCGGCAAGGGGGGCAGTACTTC. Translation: CASSDDWRQGGQYF.

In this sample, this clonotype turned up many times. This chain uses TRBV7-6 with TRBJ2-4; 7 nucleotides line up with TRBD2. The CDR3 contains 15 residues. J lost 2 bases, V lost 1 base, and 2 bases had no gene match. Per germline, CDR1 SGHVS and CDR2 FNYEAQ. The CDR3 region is CASSLEAGSKNIQYF. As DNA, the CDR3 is TGTGCCAGCAGCTTAGAAGCGGGATCCAAAAACATTCAGTACTTC.